These 13 T cell receptor beta chains came from one sample sequenced in a study of T-cell reconstitution after alpha-beta-depleted transplantation in children. Preparation of the TCRbeta library used unique molecular identifiers. TCRdb processed the PCR reads anew with MiXCR; each CDR3 protein has one entry. The table has about 92,000 distinct CDR3 sequences, 9.5% to 15% seen once. The sample consisted of PBMCs from the stem cell graft donor, taken from the stem cell graft. Receptor source: a human donor who donated a stem cell graft to a child with inherited bone marrow failure.

This clonotype was seen many times. The chain carries TRBV20-1 and TRBJ1-1; 7 positions match TRBD1. With V trimmed by 7 bases and J by 6 bases, 11 bases remained unmatched. Germline V lookup: CDR1 DFQATT, CDR2 SNEGSKA (reference sequence). The CDR3 is made up of 13 amino acids. The CDR3 loop reads CSGQGGTGPEAFF. The DNA of the CDR3 is TGCAGTGGCCAGGGGGGAACAGGGCCTGAAGCTTTCTTT.

This clonotype was observed at least ten times. The genes are TRBV19 and TRBJ1-5, with D uncertain. Germline V gene sequence: CDR1 LNHDA, CDR2 SQIVND (reference sequence). CDR3 length: 15 amino acids. V lost 6 bases, J lost 1 base, and 13 bases lay in between. The chain's CDR3 is CASRTKGLSNQPQHF. The CDR3 coding sequence is TGTGCCAGTAGGACCAAAGGGTTAAGCAATCAGCCCCAGCATTTT.

This clonotype was seen repeatedly, ten times or more. The V call is TRBV5-1, the J call TRBJ1-2; D unresolved. CDR1 and CDR2 (germline): SGHRS, YFSETQ. The CDR3 length is 15 residues. Trimming stripped 1 base from V and 4 bases from J, with 14 bases between. CDR3 loop: CASSLIGTSSYGYTF. The CDR3 DNA is TGCGCCAGCAGCTTGATCGGCACGAGTTCCTATGGCTACACCTTC.

The chain joins TRBV3-1 to TRBJ2-6; 11 bases align to TRBD1. Trimming removed 6 bases from V and 2 bases from J; junction bases left unmatched: 6. The CDR3 spans 17 residues. Germline CDR1 LGHDT, CDR2 YNNKEL (reference sequence). CDR3 protein: CASSPGQGAPGANVLTF. In DNA, the CDR3 is TGTGCCAGCAGTCCAGGACAGGGGGCGCCTGGGGCCAACGTCCTGACTTTC.

The table lists this clonotype with many counts. The genes are TRBV27 and TRBJ2-1, with 10 nucleotides matching TRBD1. V trimming: 3 bases; J trimming: 8 bases; junction bases outside the gene matches: 1. The CDR3 spans 13 residues. Germline V lookup: CDR1 MNHEY, CDR2 SMNVEV (reference sequence). The CDR3 sequence: CASSLTGGYEQFF. In DNA, the CDR3 is TGTGCCAGCAGTTTGACAGGGGGCTATGAGCAGTTCTTC.

About this clonotype itself: A read error may produce the germline difference seen at one junction end. The gene calls are TRBV2 and TRBJ2-5; 8 bases agree with TRBD2. Germline CDR1 is SNHLY and CDR2 is FYNNEI. CDR3 length: 14 amino acids. This CDR3 reads CASSQNPARREVHF. The CDR3, as DNA: TGTGCCAGCAGCCAGAATCCAGCCAGGCGGGAGGTGCACTTC.

This clonotype was found many times. The chain uses TRBV28 and TRBJ1-2; D is unresolved. The CDR3 is made up of 14 amino acids. V lost 7 bases and J 6 bases, leaving 18 bases between the germline ends. The germline CDR1 and CDR2 sequences are MDHEN and SYDVKM. The CDR3 region is CASNSPGREDGYTF. The CDR3 DNA reads TGTGCCAGCAACTCCCCGGGTCGCGAGGATGGCTACACCTTC.

At least ten counts were recorded for this clonotype. V and J are TRBV6-5 and TRBJ1-1; maybe TRBD1 (6 bases). The CDR3 sequence is 15 residues long. Germline V gives CDR1 MNHEY, CDR2 SVGAGI. Trimming took off 4 bases at V and 1 base at J, with 13 bases between the two ends. The DNA for the CDR3 is TGTGCCAGCAGTTTTCAGGGGCCAGCGAACACTGAAGCTTTCTTT. It codes for CASSFQGPANTEAFF.

The table lists this clonotype with many counts. The chain couples TRBV5-5 to TRBJ2-1; the D is unclear. CDR3 length: 15 residues. The V and J ends lost 0 bases and 1 base respectively, with 8 bases between them. Germline CDR1 and CDR2: SGHKS and YYEKEE (reference sequence). The CDR3 spells CASSLDGVSYNEQFF. The CDR3 bases are TGTGCCAGCAGCTTGGATGGAGTATCCTACAATGAGCAGTTCTTC.

This clonotype came up a few times. The CDR3 nucleotides are TGCGCCAGCAGCCAAGAACACAGGGAGGACTATGGCTACACCTTC. Amino acids: CASSQEHREDYGYTF. This rearrangement joins TRBV4-3 to TRBJ1-2; weak D call: TRBD1 (6 bases). Germline values: CDR1 LGHNA, CDR2 YSLEER. V lost 0 bases to trimming and J lost 3 bases, with 11 bases between them. There are 15 residues in the CDR3.

This clonotype was picked up a small number of times. This chain uses TRBV7-7 with TRBJ2-2; possible D gene TRBD2, 5 bases. This CDR3 contains 12 residues. Trimming took 5 bases from V and 7 from J, leaving 8 bases between them. Germline CDR1 is SSHAT and CDR2 is FNYEAQ (reference sequence). The CDR3 region has the DNA TGTGCCAGCAGCACTACTAGCGGGGAGCTGTTTTTT. Its translation is CASSTTSGELFF.

In its sample, this clonotype was seen many times. The chain carries TRBV7-6 and TRBJ1-1; no clear D gene. The CDR3 runs 12 residues. V lost 10 bases, J lost 4 bases, and 13 bases lay in between. Germline V gene data show CDR1 as SGHVS and CDR2 as FNYEAQ. The chain's CDR3 is CATMDRSTEAFF. DNA of the CDR3: TGTGCCACCATGGATCGGAGCACTGAAGCTTTCTTT.

Many counts were recorded for this clonotype. This sequence joins TRBV28 and TRBJ2-1; D is possibly TRBD1 or TRBD2 (6 bases each). Per the germline V gene, CDR1 is MDHEN and CDR2 is SYDVKM. Trimming shortened V by 10 bases and J by 0 bases, and 13 bases separated the two germline ends. The CDR3 consists of 14 residues. The CDR3 sequence is CATGGLSSYNEQFF. The CDR3 DNA reads TGTGCCACCGGGGGCTTAAGCTCCTACAATGAGCAGTTCTTC.